These T cell receptor beta chains were read from a single sample in a study of T cell responses to AZD1222 COVID-19 vaccine. Using immunoSEQ multiplex PCR, the repertoire was profiled, and TCRdb retains in-frame clones only, with some absent. The profile covers tens of thousands of clones, with 80% appearing a single time and around 15% taken by the ten largest. The specimen comprised peripheral blood, sampled 28 days after the second AZD1222 dose. These receptor sequences come from an adult who received the AZD1222 COVID-19 vaccine. The CDR3 runs from the conserved cysteine through the conserved F or W. D genes are given only for firm matches. Clone size is given for some rows only: seen once, a few or many times, or a class if the clone is expanded.

cdr3_length	d_call	j_call	clone_size	v_call	cdr3_aa	cdr3_nt
15	TRBD1	TRBJ1-2	NA	TRBV19	CASTAGRGQGYGYTF	TGTGCCAGTACCGCTGGGAGGGGGCAGGGCTATGGCTACACCTTC
14	NA	TRBJ1-5	NA	TRBV7-2	CASRKGGPSQPQHF	TGTGCCAGCAGAAAGGGGGGCCCTAGCCAGCCCCAGCATTTT
16	NA	TRBJ2-2	NA	TRBV14	CASSRGTGKNTGELFF	TGTGCCAGCAGCCGGGGTACAGGGAAGAACACCGGGGAGCTGTTTTTT
18	TRBD2	TRBJ2-5	NA	TRBV19	CASSPRGTSGATAETQYF	TGTGCCAGTAGTCCGCGCGGGACTAGCGGGGCGACGGCGGAGACCCAGTACTTC
16	TRBD2	TRBJ2-1	NA	TRBV5-4	CASSLERGSSYNEQFF	TGTGCCAGCAGCTTGGAGCGGGGGAGCTCCTACAATGAGCAGTTCTTC
13	NA	TRBJ2-1	NA	TRBV19	CASRLRSGDEQFF	TGTGCCAGTAGATTAAGGAGCGGTGATGAGCAGTTCTTC
12	NA	TRBJ1-2	NA	TRBV12-5	CASGTQENGYTF	TGTGCTAGTGGTACACAGGAGAATGGCTACACCTTC
15	NA	TRBJ1-1	few	TRBV7-8	CASSLVGGRNTEAFF	TGTGCCAGCAGCTTAGTGGGGGGGCGGAACACTGAAGCTTTCTTT
13	NA	TRBJ2-1	NA	TRBV5-4	CASSLYGGNEQFF	TGTGCCAGCAGCTTGTATGGGGGGAATGAGCAGTTCTTC
15	NA	TRBJ2-6	few	TRBV6-2/TRBV6-3	CASSYGVSGANVLTF	TGTGCCAGCAGTTACGGTGTCTCCGGGGCCAACGTCCTGACTTTC
17	NA	TRBJ1-3	few	TRBV18	CASSPTRPHHSGNTIYF	TGTGCCAGCTCACCGACGCGGCCCCATCACTCTGGAAACACCATATATTTT
17	NA	TRBJ2-2	NA	TRBV5-6	CASSLPTGTANTGELFF	TGTGCCAGCAGCTTACCCACAGGAACCGCGAACACCGGGGAGCTGTTTTTT
14	NA	TRBJ2-1	NA	TRBV5-5	CASSYDQGNNEQFF	TGTGCCAGCAGCTACGACCAGGGGAATAATGAGCAGTTCTTC
17	NA	TRBJ1-4	NA	TRBV19	CASSIEFGTETNEKLFF	TGTGCCAGTAGTATAGAGTTCGGGACCGAAACTAATGAAAAACTGTTTTTT
17	NA	TRBJ2-2	NA	TRBV4-1	CASSQVLGRTNTGELFF	TGCGCCAGCAGCCAAGTTTTGGGACGAACGAACACCGGGGAGCTGTTTTTT
17	NA	TRBJ1-5	many	TRBV2	CASSEGLGQGSNQPQHF	TGTGCCAGCAGTGAGGGTTTGGGGCAGGGAAGCAATCAGCCCCAGCATTTT
13	NA	TRBJ1-2	NA	TRBV3-1/TRBV3-2	CASSQEQVSGYTF	TGTGCCAGCAGCCAAGAACAGGTTTCGGGCTACACCTTC
11	NA	TRBJ1-2	NA	TRBV20-1	CSARQGRGYTF	TGCAGTGCTAGACAGGGCCGAGGCTACACCTTC
15	TRBD1	TRBJ1-6	NA	TRBV5-6	CASSAQGAYNSPLHF	TGTGCCAGCAGCGCACAGGGGGCCTATAATTCACCCCTCCACTTT
16	NA	TRBJ2-1	NA	TRBV21-1	CATEGLAGGPGNEQFF	TGTGCCACCGAAGGTCTAGCGGGGGGGCCGGGCAATGAGCAGTTCTTC
16	NA	TRBJ1-1	NA	TRBV10-3	CAISGIFAGPGTEAFF	TGTGCCATCAGTGGAATTTTTGCGGGTCCCGGCACTGAAGCTTTCTTT
14	NA	TRBJ2-2	few	TRBV3-1/TRBV3-2	CASRLTQNTGELFF	TGTGCCAGCCGATTGACTCAGAACACCGGGGAGCTGTTTTTT
15	NA	TRBJ1-2	NA	TRBV18	CASSPLGGRSYGYTF	TGTGCCAGCTCACCACTAGGTGGGCGGAGCTATGGCTACACCTTC
16	NA	TRBJ1-4	NA	TRBV7-9	CASSDVLGRTNEKLFF	TGTGCCAGCAGCGATGTCTTAGGACGGACTAATGAAAAACTGTTTTTT
13	NA	TRBJ2-2	NA	TRBV4-3	CASSQVRAGELFF	TGCGCCAGCAGCCAAGTCAGGGCGGGGGAGCTGTTTTTT
14	NA	TRBJ1-6	few	TRBV4-2	CASSRENSNSPLHF	TGTGCCAGCAGCCGCGAGAATTCAAATTCACCCCTCCACTTT
17	NA	TRBJ2-2	NA	TRBV5-1	CASSPSAGPLNTGELFF	TGCGCCAGCAGCCCCTCGGCAGGGCCACTGAACACCGGGGAGCTGTTTTTT
13	NA	TRBJ2-3	NA	TRBV6-5	CASSGTRGDTQYF	TGTGCCAGCAGCGGGACGAGGGGAGATACGCAGTATTTT
12	TRBD1	TRBJ1-6	NA	TRBV19	CASRDRGTPLHF	TGTGCCAGTCGGGACAGGGGTACACCCCTCCACTTT